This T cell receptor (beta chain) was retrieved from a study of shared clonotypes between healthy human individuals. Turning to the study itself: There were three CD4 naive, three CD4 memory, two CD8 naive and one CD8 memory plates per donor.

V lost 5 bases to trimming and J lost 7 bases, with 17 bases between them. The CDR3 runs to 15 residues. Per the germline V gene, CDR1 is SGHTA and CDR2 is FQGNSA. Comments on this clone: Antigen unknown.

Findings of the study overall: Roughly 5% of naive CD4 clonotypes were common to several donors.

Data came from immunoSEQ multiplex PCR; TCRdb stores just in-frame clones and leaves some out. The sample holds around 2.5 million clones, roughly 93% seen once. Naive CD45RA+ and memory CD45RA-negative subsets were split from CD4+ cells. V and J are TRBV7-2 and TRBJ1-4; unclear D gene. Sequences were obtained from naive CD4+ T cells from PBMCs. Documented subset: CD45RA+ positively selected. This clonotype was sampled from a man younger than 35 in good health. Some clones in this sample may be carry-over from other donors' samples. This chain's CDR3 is CASSPGRIQSEKLFF. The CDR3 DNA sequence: TGTGCCAGCAGCCCCGGACGGATCCAGAGTGAAAAACTGTTTTTT.